The clone carrying this T cell receptor beta chain was picked up a small number of times. The data stem from a study of breast tumors, draining lymph nodes, adjacent tissues. MiXCR, applied by TCRdb to the multiplex PCR reads, yields one record per CDR3 protein. The sample yields 20,000 or so distinct CDR3 sequences, around 46% seen once. CDR3 length: 15 residues. The V and J ends lost 5 bases and 0 bases respectively, with 13 bases between them. Germline V gene data show CDR1 as SEHNR and CDR2 as FQNEAQ (reference sequence). The sequencing input was breast tumor tissue. This chain connects TRBV7-9 to TRBJ1-1; D is possibly TRBD1 (5 bases). The sequence was obtained from a female donor with breast cancer. Some clones in this sample may be carry-over from other donors' samples. CDR3 amino acids: CASSPVGGLNTEAFF. The CDR3 nucleotides are TGTGCCAGCAGCCCAGTGGGGGGATTGAACACTGAAGCTTTCTTT.